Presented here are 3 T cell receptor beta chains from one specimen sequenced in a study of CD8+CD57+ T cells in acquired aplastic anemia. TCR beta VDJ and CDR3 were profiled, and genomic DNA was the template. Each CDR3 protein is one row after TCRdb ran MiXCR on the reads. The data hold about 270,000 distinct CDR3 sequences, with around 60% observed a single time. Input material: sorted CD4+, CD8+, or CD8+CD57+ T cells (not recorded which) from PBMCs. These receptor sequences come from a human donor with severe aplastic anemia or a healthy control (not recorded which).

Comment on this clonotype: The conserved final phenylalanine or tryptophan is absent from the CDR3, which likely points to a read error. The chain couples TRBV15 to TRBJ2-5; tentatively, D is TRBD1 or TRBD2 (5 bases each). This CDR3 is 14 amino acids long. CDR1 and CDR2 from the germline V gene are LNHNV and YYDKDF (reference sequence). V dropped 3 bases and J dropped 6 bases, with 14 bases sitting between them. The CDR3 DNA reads TGTGCCACCAGCAGCGGGACGAAAGAAAAGACCCAGTACGTC. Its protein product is CATSSGTKEKTQYV.

DNA of the CDR3: TGTGCCAGCAGCTTAACGGGCGGGTCGGCTGGCTACACCTTC. Its protein is CASSLTGGSAGYTF. This chain uses TRBV7-9 with TRBJ1-2; D not certain. Trimming shortened V by 2 bases and J by 7 bases, and 14 bases separated the two germline ends. Looked up from germline, CDR1 is SEHNR and CDR2 is FQNEAQ (reference sequence). CDR3 length: 14 amino acids.

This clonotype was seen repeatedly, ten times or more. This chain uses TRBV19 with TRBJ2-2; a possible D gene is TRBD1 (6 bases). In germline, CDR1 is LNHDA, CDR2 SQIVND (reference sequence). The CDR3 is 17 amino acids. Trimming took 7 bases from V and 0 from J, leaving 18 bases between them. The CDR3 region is CASTSRRDTTNTGELFF. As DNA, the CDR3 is TGTGCCAGTACCTCTCGCCGGGACACCACGAACACCGGGGAGCTGTTTTTT.